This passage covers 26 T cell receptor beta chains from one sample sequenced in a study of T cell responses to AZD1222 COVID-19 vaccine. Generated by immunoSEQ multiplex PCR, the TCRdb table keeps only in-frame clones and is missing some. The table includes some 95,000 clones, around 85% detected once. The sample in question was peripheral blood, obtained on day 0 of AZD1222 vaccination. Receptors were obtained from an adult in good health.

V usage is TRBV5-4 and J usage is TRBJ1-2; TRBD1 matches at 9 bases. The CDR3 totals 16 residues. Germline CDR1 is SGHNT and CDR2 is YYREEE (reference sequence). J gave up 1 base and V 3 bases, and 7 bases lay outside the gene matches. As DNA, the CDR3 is TGTGCCAGCAGCTACGGCCCGGGACAGGGTAACTATGGCTACACCTTC. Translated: CASSYGPGQGNYGYTF.

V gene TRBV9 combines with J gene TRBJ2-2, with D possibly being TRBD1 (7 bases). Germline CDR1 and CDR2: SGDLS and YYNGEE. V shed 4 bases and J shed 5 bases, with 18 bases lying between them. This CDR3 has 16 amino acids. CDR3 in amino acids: CASSPGGRGRTGELFF. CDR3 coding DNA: TGTGCCAGCAGCCCAGGGGGGAGAGGAAGAACCGGGGAGCTGTTTTTT.

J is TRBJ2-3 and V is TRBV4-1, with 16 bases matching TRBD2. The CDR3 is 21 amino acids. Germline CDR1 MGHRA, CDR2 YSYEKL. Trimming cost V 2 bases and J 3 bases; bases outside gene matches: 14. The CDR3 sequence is CASSQWQPGLAGGPRTDTQYF. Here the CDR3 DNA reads TGCGCCAGCAGCCAATGGCAGCCGGGACTAGCGGGGGGGCCGAGAACAGATACGCAGTATTTT.

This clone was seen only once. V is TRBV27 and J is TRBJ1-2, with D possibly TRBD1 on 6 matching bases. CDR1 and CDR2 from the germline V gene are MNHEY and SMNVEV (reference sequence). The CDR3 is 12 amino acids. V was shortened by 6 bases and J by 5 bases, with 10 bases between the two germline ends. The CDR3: CASRDSWYGYTF. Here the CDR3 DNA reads TGTGCCAGCAGGGACAGTTGGTATGGCTACACCTTC.

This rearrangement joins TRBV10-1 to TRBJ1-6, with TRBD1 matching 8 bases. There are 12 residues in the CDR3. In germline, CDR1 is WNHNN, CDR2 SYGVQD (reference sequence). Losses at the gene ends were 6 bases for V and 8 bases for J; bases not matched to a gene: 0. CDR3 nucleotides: TGCGCCAGCAGGGACAGGGATTCACCCCTCCACTTT. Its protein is CASRDRDSPLHF.

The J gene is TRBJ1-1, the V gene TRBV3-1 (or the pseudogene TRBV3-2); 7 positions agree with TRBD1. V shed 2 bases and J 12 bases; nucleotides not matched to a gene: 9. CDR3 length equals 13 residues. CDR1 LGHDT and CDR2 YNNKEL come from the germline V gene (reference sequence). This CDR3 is CASSQITTGRSFF. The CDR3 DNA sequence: TGTGCCAGCAGCCAAATCACGACAGGGAGATCTTTCTTT.

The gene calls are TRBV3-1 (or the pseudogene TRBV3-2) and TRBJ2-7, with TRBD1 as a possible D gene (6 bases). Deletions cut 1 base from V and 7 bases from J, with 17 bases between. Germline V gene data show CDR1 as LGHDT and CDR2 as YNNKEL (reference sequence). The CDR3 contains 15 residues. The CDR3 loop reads CASSQADRPKEEQYF. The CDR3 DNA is TGTGCCAGCAGCCAAGCCGACAGGCCCAAAGAAGAGCAGTACTTC.

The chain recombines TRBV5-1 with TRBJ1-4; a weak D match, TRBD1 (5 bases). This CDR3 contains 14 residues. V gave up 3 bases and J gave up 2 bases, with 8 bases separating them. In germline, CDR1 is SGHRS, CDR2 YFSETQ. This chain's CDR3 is CASSYGATNEKLFF. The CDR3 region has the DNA TGCGCCAGCAGCTACGGGGCCACTAATGAAAAACTGTTTTTT.

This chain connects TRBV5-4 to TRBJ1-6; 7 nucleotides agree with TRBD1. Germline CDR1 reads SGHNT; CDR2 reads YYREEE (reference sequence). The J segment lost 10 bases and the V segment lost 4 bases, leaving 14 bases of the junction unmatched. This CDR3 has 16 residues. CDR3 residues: CASSPPPTGVGSPLHF. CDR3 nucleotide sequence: TGTGCCAGCAGCCCGCCGCCCACAGGGGTAGGGTCACCCCTCCACTTT.

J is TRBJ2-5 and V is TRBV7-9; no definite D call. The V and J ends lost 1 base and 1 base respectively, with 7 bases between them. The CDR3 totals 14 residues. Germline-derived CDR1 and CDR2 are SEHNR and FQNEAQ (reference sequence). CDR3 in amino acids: CASSLDGPQETQYF. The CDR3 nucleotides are TGTGCCAGCAGCTTAGATGGACCCCAAGAGACCCAGTACTTC.

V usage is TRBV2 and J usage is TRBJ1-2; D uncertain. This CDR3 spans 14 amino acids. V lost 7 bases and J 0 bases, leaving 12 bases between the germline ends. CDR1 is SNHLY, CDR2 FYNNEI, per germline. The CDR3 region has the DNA TGTGCCAGCAAGGCTTCTCCGACTAACTATGGCTACACCTTC. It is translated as CASKASPTNYGYTF.

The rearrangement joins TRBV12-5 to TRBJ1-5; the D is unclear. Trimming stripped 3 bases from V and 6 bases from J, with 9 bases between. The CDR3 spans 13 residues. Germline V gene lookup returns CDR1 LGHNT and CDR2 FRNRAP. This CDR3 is CASGFGPGQPQHF. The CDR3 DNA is TGTGCTAGTGGTTTTGGGCCAGGTCAGCCCCAGCATTTT.

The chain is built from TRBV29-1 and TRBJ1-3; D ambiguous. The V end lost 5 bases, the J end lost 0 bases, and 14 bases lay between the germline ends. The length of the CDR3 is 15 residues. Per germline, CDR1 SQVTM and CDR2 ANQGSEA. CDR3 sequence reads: CSVMTGFISGNTIYF. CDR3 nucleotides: TGCAGCGTTATGACGGGGTTCATCTCTGGAAACACCATATATTTT.

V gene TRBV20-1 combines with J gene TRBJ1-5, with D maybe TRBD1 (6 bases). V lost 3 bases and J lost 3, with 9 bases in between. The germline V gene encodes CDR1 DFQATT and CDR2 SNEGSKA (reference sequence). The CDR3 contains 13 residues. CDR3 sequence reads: CSASSGVNQPQHF. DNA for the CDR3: TGCAGTGCTAGTTCAGGGGTCAATCAGCCCCAGCATTTT.

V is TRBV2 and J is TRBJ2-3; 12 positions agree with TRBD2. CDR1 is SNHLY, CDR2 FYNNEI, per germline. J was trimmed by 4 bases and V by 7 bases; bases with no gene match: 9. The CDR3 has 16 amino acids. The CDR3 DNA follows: TGTGCCAGCAACCCTAGCGGGAGGGCCTGGGCAGATACGCAGTATTTT. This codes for CASNPSGRAWADTQYF.

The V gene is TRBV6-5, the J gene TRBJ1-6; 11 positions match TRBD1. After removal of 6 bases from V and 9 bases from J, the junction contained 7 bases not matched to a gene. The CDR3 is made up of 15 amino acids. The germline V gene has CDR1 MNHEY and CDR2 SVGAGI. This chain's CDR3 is CASRSPGQGVSPLHF. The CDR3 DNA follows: TGTGCCAGCAGATCTCCGGGACAGGGGGTTTCACCCCTCCACTTT.

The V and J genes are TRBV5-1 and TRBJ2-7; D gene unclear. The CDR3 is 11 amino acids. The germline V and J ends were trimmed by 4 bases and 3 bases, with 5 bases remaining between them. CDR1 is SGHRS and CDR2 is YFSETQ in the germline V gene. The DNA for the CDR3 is TGCGCCAGCAGCGAGAACTACGAGCAGTACTTC. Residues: CASSENYEQYF.

The DNA for the CDR3 is TGTGCCAGCAGTTTCCGTGGGGGTGAAGCTTTCTTT. It specifies CASSFRGGEAFF. This rearrangement joins TRBV27 to TRBJ1-1; the D gene is possibly TRBD1 (5 bases). V was clipped by 3 bases and J by 7 bases, with 9 bases between them. This CDR3 is 12 amino acids long. Germline V gene lookup returns CDR1 MNHEY and CDR2 SMNVEV (reference sequence).

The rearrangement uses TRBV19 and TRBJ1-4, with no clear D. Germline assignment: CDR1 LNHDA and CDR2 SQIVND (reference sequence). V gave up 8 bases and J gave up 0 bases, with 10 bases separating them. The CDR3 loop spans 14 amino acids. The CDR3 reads CASEGHSTNEKLFF. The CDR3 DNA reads TGTGCCAGTGAAGGGCATTCAACTAATGAAAAACTGTTTTTT.

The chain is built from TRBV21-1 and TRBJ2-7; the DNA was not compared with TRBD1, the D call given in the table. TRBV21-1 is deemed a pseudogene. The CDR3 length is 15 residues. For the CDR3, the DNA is TGTGCCAGCAGCAAGGGAAACCCAGGGGGCCCCGAGCAGTACTTC. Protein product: CASSKGNPGGPEQYF.

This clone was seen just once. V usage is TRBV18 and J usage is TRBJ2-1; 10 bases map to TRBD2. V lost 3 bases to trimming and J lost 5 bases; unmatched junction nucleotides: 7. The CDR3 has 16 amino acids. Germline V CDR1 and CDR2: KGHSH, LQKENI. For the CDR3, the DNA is TGTGCCAGCTCACCGATGGGACTAGCGTCAAACAATGAGCAGTTCTTC. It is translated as CASSPMGLASNNEQFF.

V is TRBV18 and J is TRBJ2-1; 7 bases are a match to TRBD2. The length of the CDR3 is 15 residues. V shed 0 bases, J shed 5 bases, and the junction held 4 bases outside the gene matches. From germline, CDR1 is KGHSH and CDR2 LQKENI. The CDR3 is CASSPPSLADNEQFF. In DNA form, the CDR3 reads TGTGCCAGCTCACCACCCAGTCTAGCGGACAATGAGCAGTTCTTC.

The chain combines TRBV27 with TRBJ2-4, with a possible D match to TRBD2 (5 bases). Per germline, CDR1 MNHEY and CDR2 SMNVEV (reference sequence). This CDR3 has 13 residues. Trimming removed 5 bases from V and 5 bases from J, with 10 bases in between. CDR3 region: CASSEGIQNIQYF. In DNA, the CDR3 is TGTGCCAGCAGTGAGGGTATCCAAAACATTCAGTACTTC.

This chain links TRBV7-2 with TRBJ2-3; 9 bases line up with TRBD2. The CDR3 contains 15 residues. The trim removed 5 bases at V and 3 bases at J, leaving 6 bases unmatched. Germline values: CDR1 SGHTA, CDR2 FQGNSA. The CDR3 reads CASSPQAGGTDTQYF. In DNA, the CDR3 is TGTGCCAGCAGCCCACAAGCGGGAGGTACAGATACGCAGTATTTT.

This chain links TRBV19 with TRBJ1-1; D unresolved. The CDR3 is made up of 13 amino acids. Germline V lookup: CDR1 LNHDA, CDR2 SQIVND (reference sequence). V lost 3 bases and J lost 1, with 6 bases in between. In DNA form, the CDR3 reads TGTGCCAGTAGTATGTTACAGAACACTGAAGCTTTCTTT. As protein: CASSMLQNTEAFF. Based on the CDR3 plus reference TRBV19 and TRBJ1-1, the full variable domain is DGGITQSPKYLFRKEGQNVTLSCEQNLNHDAMYWYRQDPGQGLRLIYYSQIVNDFQKGDIAEGYSVSREKKESFPLTVTSAQKNPTAFYLCASSMLQNTEAFFGQGTRLTVV.

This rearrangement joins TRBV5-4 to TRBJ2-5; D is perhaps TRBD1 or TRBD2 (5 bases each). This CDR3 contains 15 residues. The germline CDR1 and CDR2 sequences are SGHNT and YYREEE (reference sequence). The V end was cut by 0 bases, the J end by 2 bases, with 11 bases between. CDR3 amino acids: CASSLDGGIQETQYF. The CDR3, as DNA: TGTGCCAGCAGCTTGGATGGGGGAATTCAAGAGACCCAGTACTTC.